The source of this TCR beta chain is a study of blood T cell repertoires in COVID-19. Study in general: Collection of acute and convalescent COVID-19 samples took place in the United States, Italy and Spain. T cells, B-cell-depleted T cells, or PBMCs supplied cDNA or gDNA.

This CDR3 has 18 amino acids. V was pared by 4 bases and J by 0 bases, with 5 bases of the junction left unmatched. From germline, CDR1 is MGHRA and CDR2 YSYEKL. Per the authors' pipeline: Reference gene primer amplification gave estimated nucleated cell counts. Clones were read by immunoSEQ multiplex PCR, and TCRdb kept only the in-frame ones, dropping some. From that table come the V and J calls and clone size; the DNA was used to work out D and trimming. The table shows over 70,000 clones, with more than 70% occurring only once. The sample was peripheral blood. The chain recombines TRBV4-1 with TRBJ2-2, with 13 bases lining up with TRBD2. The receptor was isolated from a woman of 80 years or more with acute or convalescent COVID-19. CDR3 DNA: TGCGCCAGCAGCCCTCGACTAGCGGGGGGACCGAACACCGGGGAGCTGTTTTTT. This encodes CASSPRLAGGPNTGELFF.